The 21 T cell receptor beta chains given below trace back to one sample, sequenced in a study of cytomegalovirus exposure and HLA in healthy donors. PCR employed 60 Vbeta and 13 Jbeta primers. Data came from immunoSEQ multiplex PCR; TCRdb stores just in-frame clones and leaves some out. The data hold approximately 90,000 clones, with around three quarters observed a single time. The sample was PBMCs. The receptors stem from a male donor in good health and CMV-seronegative.

The rearrangement uses TRBV28 and TRBJ2-7, with TRBD1 matching 9 bases. CDR1 is MDHEN and CDR2 is SYDVKM in the germline V gene. With V trimmed by 6 bases and J by 3 bases, 9 bases remained unmatched. The CDR3 covers 15 residues. The CDR3 loop is CASSPVRDRDYEQYF. The CDR3, as DNA: TGTGCCAGCAGCCCCGTAAGGGACAGGGACTACGAGCAGTACTTC.

A word on this clone: One end of the junction fails to match germline, which may point to a read error. The V call is TRBV14, the J call TRBJ2-6, with a possible D match to TRBD1 (5 bases). In germline, CDR1 is SGHDN, CDR2 FVKESK. The CDR3 runs 16 residues. The CDR3 sequence is CASSQGLSSGANGLTF. As DNA, the CDR3 is TGTGCCAGCAGCCAAGGTCTCAGCTCTGGGGCCAACGGCCTGACTTTC.

This clone has only a few counts. The gene calls are TRBV9 and TRBJ1-2; 10 bases are a match to TRBD1. Per the germline V gene, CDR1 is SGDLS and CDR2 is YYNGEE. V dropped 3 bases and J dropped 8; count of bases not matched to a gene: 10. CDR3 length: 15 amino acids. The CDR3 DNA follows: TGTGCCAGCAGCGGTGGCACCGACAGGGGGCGAGGCTACACCTTC. This sequence encodes CASSGGTDRGRGYTF.

V usage is TRBV7-2 and J usage is TRBJ2-1; TRBD1 matches at 7 bases. CDR1 is SGHTA, CDR2 FQGNSA, per germline. V dropped 7 bases and J dropped 6; count of bases not matched to a gene: 12. CDR3 length: 15 residues. The CDR3 nucleotides are TGTGCCAGCACCTCATCCTGGGCAGGGGGCAATGAGCAGTTCTTC. This gives the protein CASTSSWAGGNEQFF.

The chain combines TRBV19 with TRBJ1-2; maybe TRBD1 (6 bases). V was pared by 1 base and J by 3 bases, with 12 bases between. The CDR3 consists of 15 residues. Germline CDR1 LNHDA, CDR2 SQIVND (reference sequence). CDR3 sequence (DNA): TGTGCCAGTAGTATAGGGACAGTCGGCGACTATGGCTACACCTTC. Its translation: CASSIGTVGDYGYTF. Supplemented by reference TRBV19 and TRBJ1-2, the full variable domain reads DGGITQSPKYLFRKEGQNVTLSCEQNLNHDAMYWYRQDPGQGLRLIYYSQIVNDFQKGDIAEGYSVSREKKESFPLTVTSAQKNPTAFYLCASSIGTVGDYGYTFGSGTRLTVV.

The chain uses TRBV18 and TRBJ2-5; 9 bases are a match to TRBD1. The J call may be mistaken, given a closer DNA end match to TRBJ2-7. CDR3 size: 15 residues. In germline, CDR1 is KGHSH, CDR2 LQKENI. The CDR3 coding sequence is TGTGCCAGCTCTAATACAGGGGGCGCTTCTTACGAGCAGTACTTC. This encodes CASSNTGGASYEQYF.

The chain employs TRBV7-2 and TRBJ1-5; no clear D gene. Germline CDR1 and CDR2: SGHTA and FQGNSA. The germline V and J ends were trimmed by 3 bases and 7 bases, with 10 bases remaining between them. The CDR3 loop spans 13 amino acids. CDR3 loop: CASSFNTGQPQHF. Written as DNA, the CDR3 is TGTGCCAGCAGCTTTAATACGGGGCAGCCCCAGCATTTT.

This clone appeared a single time. The chain employs TRBV30 and TRBJ2-3; 10 bases fit TRBD2. V gave up 0 bases and J gave up 8 bases; unmatched junction bases: 11. This CDR3 is 16 amino acids long. Germline lookup yields CDR1 GTSNPN and CDR2 SVGIG (reference sequence). For the CDR3, the DNA is TGTGCCTGGAGTGTACCAGCGGGGGGGCCCCTAGGTACGCAGTATTTT. Encoded protein: CAWSVPAGGPLGTQYF. The variable domain in full, completed from reference TRBV30 and TRBJ2-3, reads SQTIHQWPATLVQPVGSPLSLECTVEGTSNPNLYWYRQAAGRGLQLLFYSVGIGQISSEVPQNLSASRPQDRQFILSSKKLLLSDSGFYLCAWSVPAGGPLGTQYFGPGTRLTVL.

The chain employs TRBV9 and TRBJ2-3; 13 bases align to TRBD2. The CDR3 consists of 18 residues. J gave up 0 bases and V 4 bases, and 8 bases lay outside the gene matches. CDR1 and CDR2 (germline): SGDLS, YYNGEE. The CDR3 nucleotides are TGTGCCAGCAGCCCCAGACTAGCGGGGGGCCCTAGCACAGATACGCAGTATTTT. Protein product: CASSPRLAGGPSTDTQYF.

This clone has just one count. The chain combines TRBV5-4 with TRBJ2-1; 8 nucleotides align to TRBD2. The CDR3 runs to 16 residues. Germline assignment: CDR1 SGHNT and CDR2 YYREEE (reference sequence). V lost 0 bases to trimming and J lost 9 bases; unmatched junction nucleotides: 11. In DNA form, the CDR3 reads TGTGCCAGCAGCTTGGATGCGCGGGGGGAAGGTCGTGAGCAGTTCTTC. Encoded protein: CASSLDARGEGREQFF.

The genes are TRBV13 and TRBJ2-3; perhaps TRBD2 as D (6 bases). V dropped 0 bases and J dropped 4 bases, with 17 bases sitting between them. This CDR3 spans 17 amino acids. Germline assignment: CDR1 PRHDT and CDR2 FYEKMQ (reference sequence). The CDR3 reads CASSLGRGTLSPDTQYF. The CDR3 DNA reads TGTGCCAGCAGCTTAGGCCGCGGGACTCTATCCCCAGATACGCAGTATTTT.

This clone showed up just a few times. The gene calls are TRBV28 and TRBJ2-3; 12 nucleotides align to TRBD1. The CDR3 loop spans 16 amino acids. The trim removed 2 bases at V and 4 bases at J, leaving 4 bases unmatched. Looked up from germline, CDR1 is MDHEN and CDR2 is SYDVKM. The CDR3 here is CASSLSGTGGADTQYF. The CDR3 DNA sequence: TGTGCCAGCAGTTTAAGCGGGACAGGGGGCGCAGATACGCAGTATTTT. Looking up the rest from reference TRBV28 and TRBJ2-3 gives the full variable domain: DVKVTQSSRYLVKRTGEKVFLECVQDMDHENMFWYRQDPGLGLRLIYFSYDVKMKEKGDIPEGYSVSREKKERFSLILESASTNQTSMYLCASSLSGTGGADTQYFGPGTRLTVL.

V is TRBV10-3 and J is TRBJ2-5; 12 bases line up with TRBD1. With 5 bases clipped from V and 4 bases from J, the junction kept 5 bases outside the gene matches. Germline V CDR1 and CDR2: ENHRY, SYGVKD. The length of the CDR3 is 15 residues. The CDR3 coding sequence is TGTGCCATCAGTCCCCGGGACAGGGGGCGAGAGACCCAGTACTTC. Translating it yields CAISPRDRGRETQYF.

This chain uses TRBV4-1 with TRBJ2-1; 13 bases are a match to TRBD2. Germline V gives CDR1 MGHRA, CDR2 YSYEKL. The CDR3 covers 20 residues. Trimming removed 0 bases from V and 9 bases from J; junction bases left unmatched: 17. CDR3 DNA: TGCGCCAGCAGCCAAGATCCGAGGACTAGCGGGGGCCGACAGAGGGTTGAGCAGTTCTTC. This codes for CASSQDPRTSGGRQRVEQFF.

The chain carries TRBV5-1 and TRBJ2-4; 9 nucleotides agree with TRBD1. Per germline, CDR1 SGHRS and CDR2 YFSETQ. The CDR3 runs to 14 residues. Trimming at V came to 0 bases and at J to 5 bases, leaving 0 bases not matched to a gene. CDR3 amino acids: CASSLGTGENIQYF. Written as DNA, the CDR3 is TGCGCCAGCAGCTTGGGGACAGGGGAAAACATTCAGTACTTC.

The V call is TRBV30, the J call TRBJ1-2; 11 positions match TRBD1. The V gene's germline CDR1 is GTSNPN and CDR2 SVGIG (reference sequence). Unmatched junction bases numbered 11, after V lost 3 bases and J lost 8 bases. This CDR3 is 15 amino acids long. The chain's CDR3 is CAWRRTGGALLGYTF. The CDR3 DNA reads as TGTGCCTGGAGAAGGACAGGGGGCGCCTTATTAGGCTACACCTTC. The whole variable domain, remainder taken from reference TRBV30 and TRBJ1-2, is SQTIHQWPATLVQPVGSPLSLECTVEGTSNPNLYWYRQAAGRGLQLLFYSVGIGQISSEVPQNLSASRPQDRQFILSSKKLLLSDSGFYLCAWRRTGGALLGYTFGSGTRLTVV.

This chain uses TRBV25-1 with TRBJ2-5; 8 bases line up with TRBD1. The CDR3 consists of 14 residues. Looked up from germline, CDR1 is MGHDK and CDR2 is SYGVNS. V shed 6 bases, J shed 4 bases, and the junction held 7 bases outside the gene matches. For the CDR3, the DNA is TGTGCCAGCAGCCCACCGACAGGGGTAGAGACCCAGTACTTC. It is translated as CASSPPTGVETQYF.

This chain uses TRBV7-2 with TRBJ2-4; 13 nucleotides agree with TRBD2. Germline-derived CDR1 and CDR2 are SGHTA and FQGNSA. CDR3 size: 14 residues. V shed 4 bases, J shed 7 bases, and the junction held 1 base outside the gene matches. The CDR3 DNA is TGTGCCAGCAGCTCGACTAGCGGGAGGAACATTCAGTACTTC. Its protein is CASSSTSGRNIQYF.

The rearrangement joins TRBV9 to TRBJ2-2; 7 positions match TRBD2. CDR1 SGDLS and CDR2 YYNGEE come from the germline V gene. Trimming removed 4 bases from V and 5 bases from J; junction bases left unmatched: 11. There are 16 residues in the CDR3. The CDR3 here is CASSPRGEGRTGELFF. The CDR3 DNA reads as TGTGCCAGCAGCCCCCGGGGGGAGGGCCGAACCGGGGAGCTGTTTTTT.

V is TRBV7-2 and J is TRBJ1-2; D remains unclear. Germline CDR1 SGHTA, CDR2 FQGNSA. V gave up 2 bases and J gave up 7 bases, with 8 bases separating them. The CDR3 spans 12 residues. In DNA form, the CDR3 reads TGTGCCAGCAGCTTAAGGCAGCGTGGCTACACCTTC. This gives the protein CASSLRQRGYTF.

The chain recombines TRBV9 with TRBJ1-1; TRBD1 aligns across 9 bases. Unmatched junction bases numbered 8, after V lost 4 bases and J lost 4 bases. Per germline, CDR1 SGDLS and CDR2 YYNGEE. The CDR3 covers 15 residues. As DNA, the CDR3 is TGTGCCAGCAGCTATAATACAGGGGGCGGCACTGAAGCTTTCTTT. Translating it yields CASSYNTGGGTEAFF. Combining the CDR3 with reference TRBV9 and TRBJ1-1 gives the whole variable domain DSGVTQTPKHLITATGQRVTLRCSPRSGDLSVYWYQQSLDQGLQFLIQYYNGEERAKGNILERFSAQQFPDLHSELNLSSLELGDSALYFCASSYNTGGGTEAFFGQGTRLTVV.